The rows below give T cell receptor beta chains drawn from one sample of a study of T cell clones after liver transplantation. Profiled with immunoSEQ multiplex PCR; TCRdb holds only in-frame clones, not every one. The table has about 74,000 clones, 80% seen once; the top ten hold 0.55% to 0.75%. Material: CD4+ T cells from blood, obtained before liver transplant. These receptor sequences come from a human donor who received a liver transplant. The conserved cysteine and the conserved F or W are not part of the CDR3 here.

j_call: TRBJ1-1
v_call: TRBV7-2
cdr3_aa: ASSLDGGSTEAF

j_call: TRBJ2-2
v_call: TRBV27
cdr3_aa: ASSFGQGARTGELF

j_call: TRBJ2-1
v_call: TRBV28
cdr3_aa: ASSPLGGGPGEQF

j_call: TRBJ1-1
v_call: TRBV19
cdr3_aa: ASSKRVDGTEAF

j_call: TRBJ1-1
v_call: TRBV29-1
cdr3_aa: SGGQEIAF

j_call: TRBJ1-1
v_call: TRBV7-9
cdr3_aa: ASSKQAQGTEAF

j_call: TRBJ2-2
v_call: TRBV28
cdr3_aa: ASISGTLGTPTNTGELF

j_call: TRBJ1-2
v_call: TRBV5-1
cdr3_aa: ASSFTTTGQSDGYT

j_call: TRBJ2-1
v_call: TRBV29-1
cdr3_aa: SVGDNEQF

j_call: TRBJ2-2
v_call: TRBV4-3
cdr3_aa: ASSRGPGLGDGELF

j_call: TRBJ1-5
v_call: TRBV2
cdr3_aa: ASSEGAMGGSGNQPQH

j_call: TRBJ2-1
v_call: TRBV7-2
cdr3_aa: ASSLDSGGPYNEQF

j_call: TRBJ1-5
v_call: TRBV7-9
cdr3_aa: ASSLGSSERNQPQH

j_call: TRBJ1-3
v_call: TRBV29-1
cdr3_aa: SVGDSSGNTIY

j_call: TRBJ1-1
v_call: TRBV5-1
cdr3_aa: ASSAQGSSPEAF

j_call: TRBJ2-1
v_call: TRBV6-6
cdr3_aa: ASSYRGGSVNEQF

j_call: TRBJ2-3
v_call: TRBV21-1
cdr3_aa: ASRGTIPTDTQY

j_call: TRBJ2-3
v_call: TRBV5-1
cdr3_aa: ASSLDSIEETQY

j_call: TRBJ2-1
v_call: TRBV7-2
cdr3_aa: ASSPGTYNEQF

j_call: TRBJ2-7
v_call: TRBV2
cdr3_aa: ASSARTSFTYEQY

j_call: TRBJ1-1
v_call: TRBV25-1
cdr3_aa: ASKSTGRYTEAF

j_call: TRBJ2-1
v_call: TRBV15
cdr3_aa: ATSVGYNEQF

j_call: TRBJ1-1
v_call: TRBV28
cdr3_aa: ASSRNIFSSF

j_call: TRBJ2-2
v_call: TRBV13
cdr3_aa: ASSPGLAGGVTGELF

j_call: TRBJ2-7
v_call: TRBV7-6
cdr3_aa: ASSSLGDAGEQY

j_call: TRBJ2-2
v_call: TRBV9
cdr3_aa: ASSVLAGQDTGELF

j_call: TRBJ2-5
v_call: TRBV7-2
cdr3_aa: ASSLAGGTETQY

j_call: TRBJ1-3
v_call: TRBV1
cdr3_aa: TSSYTPNQGNTIY

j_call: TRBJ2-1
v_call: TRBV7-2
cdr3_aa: ASSLATGSYNEQF

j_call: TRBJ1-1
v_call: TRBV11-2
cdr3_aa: ASSPRPSNTEAF

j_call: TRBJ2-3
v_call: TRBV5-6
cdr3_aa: ASSFTGFDTQY

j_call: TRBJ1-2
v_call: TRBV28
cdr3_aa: ASNSLGWGGGVYGYT

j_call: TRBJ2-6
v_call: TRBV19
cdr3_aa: ASSRERSSGANVLT

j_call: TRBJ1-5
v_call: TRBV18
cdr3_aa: ASSRDFSNQPQH

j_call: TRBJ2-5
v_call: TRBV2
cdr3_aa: ASSVLTYQETQY

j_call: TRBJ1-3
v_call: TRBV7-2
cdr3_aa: ASSLGGRQGAGNTIY